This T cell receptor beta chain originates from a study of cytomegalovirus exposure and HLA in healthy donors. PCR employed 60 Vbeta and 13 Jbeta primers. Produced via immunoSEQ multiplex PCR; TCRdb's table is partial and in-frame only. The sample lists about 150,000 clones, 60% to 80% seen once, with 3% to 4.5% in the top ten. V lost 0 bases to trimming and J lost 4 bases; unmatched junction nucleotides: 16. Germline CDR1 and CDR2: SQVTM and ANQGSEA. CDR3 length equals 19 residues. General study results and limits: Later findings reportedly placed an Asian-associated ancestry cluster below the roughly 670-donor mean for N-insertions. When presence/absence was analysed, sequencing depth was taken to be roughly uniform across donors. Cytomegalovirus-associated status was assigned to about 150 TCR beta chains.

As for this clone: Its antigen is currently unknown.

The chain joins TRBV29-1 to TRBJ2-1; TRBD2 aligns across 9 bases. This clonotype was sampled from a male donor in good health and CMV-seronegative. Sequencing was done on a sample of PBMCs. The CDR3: CSVEELWASGAPSYNEQFF. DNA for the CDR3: TGCAGCGTTGAAGAGTTATGGGCTAGCGGGGCCCCGTCGTACAATGAGCAGTTCTTC.